The 2 T cell receptor beta chains reported below all come from one sample, sequenced in a study of T cell repertoires in cytomegalovirus infection. A single record per CDR3 protein comes from TCRdb applying MiXCR to the reads. The repertoire has 250,000 to 350,000 distinct CDR3 sequences, roughly 24% of them found once; the top ten carry around 14%. Sequenced material: PBMCs. Source of these receptors: a human donor in good health (CMV status not recorded). Some clones in this sample may be carry-over from other donors' samples.

The V call is TRBV7-2, the J call TRBJ1-2; TRBD1 is a possible D gene (5 bases). V was clipped by 4 bases and J by 0 bases, with 15 bases between them. CDR3 length: 16 residues. Germline CDR1 SGHTA, CDR2 FQGNSA. The CDR3: CASSSFLRESNYGYTF. CDR3 sequence (DNA): TGTGCCAGCAGCTCCTTCCTCAGGGAATCTAACTATGGCTACACCTTC.

This chain connects TRBV6-5 to TRBJ2-7, with 10 bases identical to TRBD1. This CDR3 has 15 amino acids. CDR1 is MNHEY, CDR2 SVGAGI, per germline. Trimming removed 2 bases from V and 3 bases from J; junction bases left unmatched: 4. Here the CDR3 reads CASSYPGQGRYEQYF. The CDR3 region has the DNA TGTGCCAGCAGTTACCCGGGACAGGGGCGCTACGAGCAGTACTTC.